A selection of T cell receptor beta chains follows, all from one sample in a study of T cells in localized non-small cell lung cancer. Here immunoSEQ multiplex PCR was the method, and the copy in TCRdb shows in-frame clones only, minus some. The table records 45,000 to 70,000 clones, 75% to 90% of them present only once. The source material was peripheral blood, sampled before any cancer treatment. These receptors were taken from a woman aged 35-70 years with stage I lung adenocarcinoma. Each CDR3 is given with its conserved first and last residue. D genes are given only for firm matches. Size tells how often a clone was seen (once, few, many) or the class of an expanded clone, and some rows leave it out.

d_call	v_call	clone_size	j_call	cdr3_nt	cdr3_aa
TRBD1	TRBV27	few	TRBJ1-5	TGTGCCAGCAGTTTAGGACAGGGACCAAATCAGCCCCAGCATTTT	CASSLGQGPNQPQHF
-	TRBV4-1	-	TRBJ1-2	TGCGCCAGCAGCCAAGACGGGGACTATGGCTACACCTTC	CASSQDGDYGYTF
-	TRBV2	-	TRBJ1-6	TGTGCCAGCAGGGCCCACGGGGCAGGGCGAGATTCACCCCTCCACTTT	CASRAHGAGRDSPLHF
-	TRBV30	-	TRBJ1-2	TGTGCCTGCCCGGTTAATGGCTACACCTTC	CACPVNGYTF
-	TRBV9	-	TRBJ1-3	TGTGCCAGCAGCGTAGTGGGCAGGAGCTCTGGAAACACCATATATTTT	CASSVVGRSSGNTIYF
TRBD1	TRBV13	-	TRBJ2-1	TGTGCCAGTTGTCTATTCCGGGACAGGGACTACAATGAGCAGTTCTTC	CASCLFRDRDYNEQFF
-	TRBV6-5	-	TRBJ2-3	TGTGCCAGCAGTTACTCGATGGCCGATACGCAGTATTTT	CASSYSMADTQYF
TRBD1	TRBV10-3	-	TRBJ2-1	TGTGCCATCAGCACCGGGACAGGGTCCCTCGCAGACAATGAGCAGTTCTTC	CAISTGTGSLADNEQFF
-	TRBV7-2	-	TRBJ2-7	TGTGCCAGCAGCTTAGAAGGGCGGAGCTCCTACGAGCAGTACTTC	CASSLEGRSSYEQYF
-	TRBV7-3	-	TRBJ2-7	TGTGCCAGCAGCCCCGCTGGGGGCCCCTACGAGCAGTACTTC	CASSPAGGPYEQYF
TRBD2	TRBV30	-	TRBJ2-7	TGTGCCTGGAGTAGGGCGTGGAGCGGGGGGGCCTACGAGCAGTACTTC	CAWSRAWSGGAYEQYF
-	TRBV4-1	-	TRBJ2-1	TGCGCCAGCAGTCTATCTTCATCGGGCTACAATGAGCAGTTCTTC	CASSLSSSGYNEQFF
TRBD1	TRBV30	-	TRBJ1-4	TGTGCCTGGACGGGACAGGGTCGAGAAAAACTGTTTTTT	CAWTGQGREKLFF
TRBD1	TRBV9	-	TRBJ2-3	TGTGCCAGCAGCGTAGGGACAGGGACAGATACGCAGTATTTT	CASSVGTGTDTQYF
-	TRBV20-1	-	TRBJ2-1	TGCAGTGCTAGAGTAGCGGCCGAGCAGTTCTTC	CSARVAAEQFF
-	TRBV15	-	TRBJ2-3	TGTGCCACCAGCAGAGCACTGGGGGGCCCAGATACGCAGTATTTT	CATSRALGGPDTQYF
TRBD1	TRBV28	-	TRBJ1-2	TGTGCCAGCGGAGGACAGGTTGGCTATGGCTACACCTTC	CASGGQVGYGYTF
TRBD1	TRBV28	-	TRBJ1-2	TGTGCCAGCAGTTTAGGGACAGTCTATGGCTACACCTTC	CASSLGTVYGYTF
-	TRBV7-9	-	TRBJ2-1	TGTGCCGTCACTATCTACAGGGCCCAGGACAATGAGCAGTTCTTC	CAVTIYRAQDNEQFF
-	TRBV5-1	-	TRBJ1-1	TGCGCCAGCAGCTTGGAAACAGGGTACGAAGCTTTCTTT	CASSLETGYEAFF
-	TRBV28	few	TRBJ1-6	TGTGCCAGCAGGAGGCAGCTAAATTCACCCCTCCACTTT	CASRRQLNSPLHF
TRBD1	TRBV7-8	-	TRBJ2-2	TGTGCCAGCAGCGCCGCAGGGGGTTCAAACACCGGGGAGCTGTTTTTT	CASSAAGGSNTGELFF
-	TRBV30	-	TRBJ1-3	TGTGCCTGGAAGTTCCGGGGGAACACCATATATTTT	CAWKFRGNTIYF
-	TRBV7-2	-	TRBJ1-1	TGTGCCAGCAGCTTAGTACGGGGTAGGACAGCTTTCTTT	CASSLVRGRTAFF